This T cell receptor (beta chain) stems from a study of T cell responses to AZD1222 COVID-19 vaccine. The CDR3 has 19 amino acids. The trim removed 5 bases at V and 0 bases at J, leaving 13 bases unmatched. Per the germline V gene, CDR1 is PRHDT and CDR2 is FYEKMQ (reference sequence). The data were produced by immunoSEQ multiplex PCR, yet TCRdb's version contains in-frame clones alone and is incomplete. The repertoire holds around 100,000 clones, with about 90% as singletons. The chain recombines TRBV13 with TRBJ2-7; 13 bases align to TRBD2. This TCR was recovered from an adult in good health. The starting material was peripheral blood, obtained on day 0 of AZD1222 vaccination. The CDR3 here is CASSTQTGLAGAYSYEQYF. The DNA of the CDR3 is TGTGCCAGCAGCACCCAAACTGGACTAGCGGGAGCCTACTCCTACGAGCAGTACTTC.